The next 30 T cell receptor beta chains were all read from a single sample in a study of blood T cells in healthy people across ages. Primed by a sample-barcoded 5' primer and a J-beta primer mix, a second PCR proceeded for about 7 to 11 cycles. TCRdb re-called the 5' RACE reads through MiXCR, storing one row per CDR3 protein. The sample yields some 1,800,000 distinct CDR3 sequences, roughly two fifths seen once. Specimen: blood. These TCRs come from a human donor in good health.

This clonotype was seen a few times. The chain links TRBV7-2 to TRBJ2-4; 11 bases map to TRBD1. V lost 5 bases and J lost 3; bases outside the gene matches: 18. The CDR3 has 20 residues. Germline CDR1 is SGHTA and CDR2 is FQGNSA. The chain's CDR3 is CASSPIGPRGQGAFKNIQYF. CDR3 sequence (DNA): TGTGCCAGCAGCCCTATAGGACCGAGAGGACAGGGGGCCTTCAAAAACATTCAGTACTTC.

V usage is TRBV20-1 and J usage is TRBJ2-3; 14 nucleotides line up with TRBD2. V lost 3 bases, J lost 2 bases, and 4 bases stayed unmatched. The CDR3 sequence is 16 residues long. Per the germline V gene, CDR1 is DFQATT and CDR2 is SNEGSKA (reference sequence). As DNA, the CDR3 is TGCAGTGCTAGTGGGACTAGCGGGGGCTTCACAGATACGCAGTATTTT. It specifies CSASGTSGGFTDTQYF.

The CDR3 DNA sequence: TGTGCCACCAGCAAAGACAGGGGCTTGGGTGGCTACACCTTC. Amino acid sequence: CATSKDRGLGGYTF. V is TRBV15 and J is TRBJ1-2; 8 bases map to TRBD1. Per the germline V gene, CDR1 is LNHNV and CDR2 is YYDKDF (reference sequence). The CDR3 sequence is 14 residues long. V lost 4 bases, J lost 7 bases, and 8 bases stayed unmatched. Variable domain in full (rest from reference TRBV15 and TRBJ1-2): DAMVIQNPRYQVTQFGKPVTLSCSQTLNHNVMYWYQQKSSQAPKLLFHYYDKDFNNEADTPDNFQSRRPNTSFCFLDIRSPGLGDTAMYLCATSKDRGLGGYTFGSGTRLTVV.

The genes are TRBV3-1 and TRBJ2-5, with 9 bases lining up with TRBD1. Per the germline V gene, CDR1 is LGHDT and CDR2 is YNNKEL (reference sequence). The CDR3 is made up of 16 amino acids. The ends lost 5 bases at V and 5 bases at J; junction bases unmatched: 12. For the CDR3, the DNA is TGTGCCAGCAGCTTAGGGACAGGGACTTTCTATGAGACCCAGTACTTC. Translated: CASSLGTGTFYETQYF.

In this sample, this clonotype turned up a few times. The chain has TRBV7-8 and TRBJ1-2; D not resolved. The CDR3 extends over 14 amino acids. Trimming stripped 1 base from V and 2 bases from J, with 8 bases between. In germline, CDR1 is SGHVS, CDR2 FQNEAQ. CDR3 region: CASSLESHNYGYTF. The CDR3 region has the DNA TGTGCCAGCAGCTTAGAATCTCACAACTATGGCTACACCTTC.

Details on this clonotype: The germline gene is not matched at one end of the junction; a read error may be the cause. The chain carries TRBV6-2 or TRBV6-3 and TRBJ2-4; tentative D call: TRBD1 (6 bases). CDR1 is MNHEY and CDR2 is SVGEGT in the germline V gene. CDR3 size: 14 residues. The CDR3 region is CAGSYQGAKNIQYF. The CDR3 DNA reads as TGTGCCGGCAGTTACCAGGGGGCCAAAAACATTCAGTACTTC.

The chain carries TRBV6-2 or TRBV6-3 and TRBJ1-5; no reliable D call. The V gene lost 3 bases and the J gene lost 6 bases, with 6 bases spanning the gap. Germline lookup yields CDR1 MNHEY and CDR2 SVGEGT. The CDR3 runs to 12 residues. The CDR3 spells CASSYWGQPQHF. The CDR3 DNA reads as TGTGCCAGCAGTTATTGGGGTCAGCCCCAGCATTTT.

This clonotype appeared a few times. This sequence joins TRBV5-4 and TRBJ1-2, with TRBD1 as a possible D gene (5 bases). Germline CDR1 SGHNT, CDR2 YYREEE (reference sequence). The CDR3 length is 16 residues. V lost 0 bases to trimming and J lost 4 bases, with 16 bases between them. This CDR3 is CASSLVVTTASYGYTF. The CDR3, as DNA: TGTGCCAGCAGCTTGGTGGTGACGACAGCTTCCTATGGCTACACCTTC.

This clonotype was found a few times. The V gene is TRBV21-1, the J gene TRBJ2-7. TRBV21-1 is annotated as a pseudogene. The CDR3 loop spans 13 amino acids. CDR3 protein: CASMEKSSYEQYF. The CDR3 DNA is TGTGCCAGCATGGAGAAGAGCTCCTACGAGCAGTACTTC.

The chain uses TRBV12-3 or TRBV12-4 and TRBJ1-2, with a weak D call TRBD1 (6 bases). The length of the CDR3 is 13 residues. The V end lost 5 bases, the J end lost 3 bases, and 10 bases lay between the germline ends. The CDR3 DNA follows: TGTGCCAGCAGTGCTGGGACACACTATGGCTACACCTTC. It specifies CASSAGTHYGYTF.

The rearrangement joins TRBV29-1 to TRBJ2-3, with TRBD2 matching 8 bases. Germline-derived CDR1 and CDR2 are SQVTM and ANQGSEA. The CDR3 contains 12 residues. This chain's CDR3 is CSLTSGTDTQYF. In DNA, the CDR3 is TGCAGTTTGACTAGCGGCACAGATACGCAGTATTTT.

V and J are TRBV15 and TRBJ2-3, with D possibly TRBD2 on 7 matching bases. The CDR3 sequence is 16 residues long. The germline V gene encodes CDR1 LNHNV and CDR2 YYDKDF (reference sequence). Between the trimmed V and J ends, which lost 1 base and 0 bases, there was a span of 11 bases. The CDR3 sequence: CATSRVAGASTDTQYF. The CDR3 coding sequence is TGTGCCACCAGCAGAGTGGCGGGGGCGAGCACAGATACGCAGTATTTT.

The V call is TRBV12-3 or TRBV12-4, the J call TRBJ2-7, with 9 nucleotides matching TRBD1. The CDR3 has 12 amino acids. V lost 6 bases, J lost 9 bases, and 6 bases stayed unmatched. For the CDR3, the DNA is TGTGCCAGCAGCCCGGGACAGGGAGGGCAGTACTTC. Protein: CASSPGQGGQYF.

The chain joins TRBV15 to TRBJ2-7, with 11 positions matching TRBD1. This CDR3 region has 15 residues. Per the germline V gene, CDR1 is LNHNV and CDR2 is YYDKDF (reference sequence). The V segment lost 5 bases and the J segment 2 bases; nucleotides outside the gene matches: 5. Here the CDR3 DNA reads TGTGCCACCAGCTATGGGACAGGGGGGACCTACGAGCAGTACTTC. Its translation is CATSYGTGGTYEQYF.

The J gene is TRBJ2-1, the V gene TRBV24-1; D not certain. Per the germline V gene, CDR1 is KGHDR and CDR2 is SFDVKD. The ends were cut back, 1 base at V and 8 bases at J, with 2 bases in the middle. This CDR3 has 11 residues. The CDR3 DNA reads TGTGCCACCAGTGATTTTCATGAGCAGTTCTTC. Translated, it gives CATSDFHEQFF.

The chain couples TRBV29-1 to TRBJ2-3; no firm D call. CDR1 is SQVTM and CDR2 is ANQGSEA in the germline V gene. Trimming removed 7 bases at V and 5 bases at J, with 10 bases between. The CDR3 covers 11 residues. CDR3 nucleotides: TGCAGCGAATTACAGCTAGATACGCAGTATTTT. Translated, it gives CSELQLDTQYF.

This sequence joins TRBV7-9 and TRBJ2-2, with a tentative D call TRBD2 (6 bases). This CDR3 spans 13 amino acids. The V and J ends lost 5 bases and 5 bases respectively, with 9 bases between them. The germline CDR1 and CDR2 sequences are SEHNR and FQNEAQ (reference sequence). The CDR3 protein is CASSREQTGELFF. The CDR3 nucleotides are TGTGCCAGCAGCCGGGAGCAGACCGGGGAGCTGTTTTTT.

This chain uses TRBV5-1 with TRBJ2-1, with 10 bases that match TRBD2. The J call is in doubt because the DNA end fits TRBJ2-7 better. The germline gives CDR1 SGHRS, CDR2 YFSETQ. CDR3 length: 15 residues. CDR3 coding DNA: TGCGCCAGCAGTTATTCGACTAGCGGGTACAATGAGCAGTACTTC. The encoded protein is CASSYSTSGYNEQYF.

The J gene is TRBJ1-2, the V gene TRBV20-1, with D tentatively TRBD1 (5 bases). The V and J ends lost 0 bases and 6 bases respectively, with 11 bases between them. The CDR3 is 13 residues long. The germline CDR1 and CDR2 sequences are DFQATT and SNEGSKA (reference sequence). The CDR3 DNA reads as TGCAGTGCTAGAGAGGGACCTACACATGGCTACACCTTC. Translation: CSAREGPTHGYTF.

This clonotype was recorded at least ten times. The chain combines TRBV7-3 with TRBJ2-3; no reliable D call. V was pared by 5 bases and J by 6 bases, with 12 bases between. The CDR3 is 13 amino acids. Per germline, CDR1 SGHTA and CDR2 FQGTGA. CDR3 sequence: CASSPGPGDTQYF. The CDR3 DNA reads as TGTGCCAGCAGCCCCGGTCCCGGGGATACGCAGTATTTT.

This clonotype has only a few counts. The V gene is TRBV29-1, the J gene TRBJ1-2; D not certain. The germline V gene encodes CDR1 SQVTM and CDR2 ANQGSEA. V lost 6 bases to trimming and J lost 0 bases, with 20 bases between them. This CDR3 has 16 amino acids. This CDR3 reads CSVGPATHPSNYGYTF. CDR3 DNA: TGCAGCGTCGGACCGGCCACCCACCCCTCTAACTATGGCTACACCTTC. The entire variable domain, with the rest obtained from reference TRBV29-1 and TRBJ1-2, is as follows: SAVISQKPSRDICQRGTSLTIQCQVDSQVTMMFWYRQQPGQSLTLIATANQGSEATYESGFVIDKFPISRPNLTFSTLTVSNMSPEDSSIYLCSVGPATHPSNYGYTFGSGTRLTVV.

The V and J genes are TRBV7-9 and TRBJ2-1, with TRBD2 identical over 10 bases. CDR1 and CDR2 from the germline V gene are SEHNR and FQNEAQ (reference sequence). J gave up 3 bases and V 8 bases, and 7 bases lay outside the gene matches. There are 15 residues in the CDR3. CDR3 sequence: CASSRSGGVYNEQFF. The DNA for the CDR3 is TGTGCCAGCTCTCGAAGCGGGGGGGTCTACAATGAGCAGTTCTTC.

CDR3 loop: CSASPGTGYNEQFF. CDR3 in DNA: TGCAGTGCTTCCCCCGGGACAGGGTACAATGAGCAGTTCTTC. The V gene is TRBV20-1, the J gene TRBJ2-1; the match to TRBD1 covers 9 bases. The CDR3 is made up of 14 amino acids. J lost 4 bases, V lost 5 bases, and 6 bases had no gene match. Germline loops: CDR1 DFQATT, CDR2 SNEGSKA (reference sequence).

With regard to this clonotype: A junction end diverges from the germline sequence, so it may reflect a read error. J is TRBJ1-2 and V is TRBV2; TRBD1 matches at 7 bases. CDR1 and CDR2 (germline): SNHLY, FYNNEI. CDR3 length: 15 residues. This CDR3 reads CASSDRGRGNYDYTF. CDR3 bases: TGTGCCAGCAGTGACCGGGGCAGGGGGAACTATGACTACACCTTC.

This chain uses TRBV15 with TRBJ2-3, with TRBD2 matching over 10 bases. Germline CDR1 is LNHNV and CDR2 is YYDKDF (reference sequence). J was trimmed by 1 base and V by 2 bases; bases with no gene match: 6. The CDR3 is made up of 17 amino acids. The CDR3 DNA follows: TGTGCCACCAGCAGACCTCCTACTAGCGGGGGCACAGATACGCAGTATTTT. Translation: CATSRPPTSGGTDTQYF.

The chain joins TRBV6-5 to TRBJ1-1; D gene ambiguous. This CDR3 is 14 amino acids long. V was shortened by 6 bases and J by 2 bases, with 13 bases between the two germline ends. Germline CDR1 MNHEY, CDR2 SVGAGI. The CDR3 nucleotides are TGTGCCAGCAGCCGATCGGGATTCAACACTGAAGCTTTCTTT. This translates into CASSRSGFNTEAFF.

This clonotype has a handful of counts. The CDR3 DNA reads as TGCGCCAGCAGCTTGGTGGGAGGCCAAACCTACGAGCAGTACTTC. Translated, it gives CASSLVGGQTYEQYF. The gene calls are TRBV5-1 and TRBJ2-7; D perhaps matches TRBD2 (6 bases). Trimming stripped 0 bases from V and 2 bases from J, with 12 bases between. This CDR3 region has 15 residues. Germline loops: CDR1 SGHRS, CDR2 YFSETQ.

This clonotype came up many times. This rearrangement joins TRBV7-9 to TRBJ2-7; 7 bases align to TRBD1. Germline V gives CDR1 SEHNR, CDR2 FQNEAQ (reference sequence). Trimming removed 9 bases from V and 7 bases from J; junction bases left unmatched: 15. The CDR3 has 14 residues. The CDR3 loop reads CASQTGAGGREQYF. The CDR3 DNA is TGTGCCAGTCAAACCGGGGCAGGGGGTCGGGAGCAGTACTTC.

The chain carries TRBV21-1 and TRBJ2-5; the table gives TRBD1 as D, unverified against the DNA. TRBV21-1 is a pseudogene. The CDR3 runs to 16 residues. CDR3 region: CASTPTGTRYQETQYF. The CDR3 DNA is TGTGCCAGCACCCCTACAGGGACCCGATACCAAGAGACCCAGTACTTC.

This clonotype was observed many times. The chain joins TRBV7-2 to TRBJ1-5; 9 bases line up with TRBD1. The CDR3 totals 14 residues. The germline gives CDR1 SGHTA, CDR2 FQGNSA. Trimming removed 1 base from V and 7 bases from J; junction bases left unmatched: 2. This chain's CDR3 is CASSLGTGEQPQHF. CDR3 nucleotide sequence: TGTGCCAGCAGCTTAGGGACAGGGGAACAGCCCCAGCATTTT. Looking up the rest from reference TRBV7-2 and TRBJ1-5 gives the full variable domain: GAGVSQSPSNKVTEKGKDVELRCDPISGHTALYWYRQSLGQGLEFLIYFQGNSAPDKSGLPSDRFSAERTGGSVSTLTIQRTQQEDSAVYLCASSLGTGEQPQHFGDGTRLSIL.